The present T cell receptor (beta chain) was sequenced within a study of T cell changes during pregnancy in multiple sclerosis. This table comes from immunoSEQ multiplex PCR, and its TCRdb copy is limited to in-frame clones, with some not included. The profile shows around 35,000 clones, approximately 87% of them singletons. Trimming took 0 bases from V and 6 from J; bases not matched to a gene: 2. The CDR3 is 15 residues long. Germline CDR1 reads MNHEY; CDR2 reads SVGAGI. The specimen comprised CD8+ T cells from peripheral blood mononuclear cells, sampled after pregnancy. The sequence was obtained from a female donor with multiple sclerosis, enrolled in a pregnancy study. The chain carries TRBV6-5 and TRBJ1-4; 9 bases line up with TRBD1. The CDR3, as DNA: TGTGCCAGCAGTTACTCGGGGGACAGGGATGAAAAACTGTTTTTT. As protein: CASSYSGDRDEKLFF.